These T cell receptor beta chains were read from a single sample in a study of CD8+ T cells in alopecia areata. Assay used: immunoSEQ multiplex PCR; TCRdb lists only in-frame clones, some missing. The sample consists of roughly 230,000 clones, about 40% of them appearing once. Sequenced material: CD4+ T cells sorted from blood, taken around week 36, from a patient treated with tofacitinib. The receptors originated from a human donor with alopecia areata. The CDR3 runs from the conserved cysteine through the conserved F or W. A D gene is named only where the DNA matches it firmly. The size field is filled for only some rows; it gives once, few, many or a size class.

v_call: TRBV28; clone_size: few; d_call: -; j_call: TRBJ2-1; cdr3_nt: TGTGCCAGCAGTTCACTAGGTGGGGACAATGAGCAGTTCTTC; cdr3_aa: CASSSLGGDNEQFF
v_call: TRBV5-6; clone_size: -; d_call: TRBD1; j_call: TRBJ1-4; cdr3_nt: TGTGCCAGCAGCGCCCTTCGGGACAGGGTTGAAAAACTGTTTTTT; cdr3_aa: CASSALRDRVEKLFF
v_call: TRBV2; clone_size: -; d_call: TRBD2; j_call: TRBJ2-2; cdr3_nt: TGTGCCAGCAGTGGGGCTAGCGGGTACACCGGGGAGCTGTTTTTT; cdr3_aa: CASSGASGYTGELFF
v_call: TRBV27; clone_size: -; d_call: TRBD2; j_call: TRBJ2-5; cdr3_nt: TGTGCCAGCAGTTTTACTAGCGTTATAGCGGGGACCCAGTACTTC; cdr3_aa: CASSFTSVIAGTQYF
v_call: TRBV25-1; clone_size: -; d_call: TRBD1; j_call: TRBJ1-1; cdr3_nt: TGTGCCAGCATGCAGGGGGGAATAGGGACTGAAGCTTTCTTT; cdr3_aa: CASMQGGIGTEAFF
v_call: TRBV28; clone_size: -; d_call: TRBD2; j_call: TRBJ2-3; cdr3_nt: TGTGCCAGCACTAGCGGAACAGATACGCAGTATTTT; cdr3_aa: CASTSGTDTQYF
v_call: TRBV18; clone_size: -; d_call: -; j_call: TRBJ2-5; cdr3_nt: TGTGCCAGCTCACCAGGGCAGGAGCAGTACTTC; cdr3_aa: CASSPGQEQYF
v_call: TRBV27; clone_size: -; d_call: -; j_call: TRBJ2-3; cdr3_nt: TGTGCCAGCAGTCGGCTTCGTGGCAGTACGCAGTATTTT; cdr3_aa: CASSRLRGSTQYF
v_call: TRBV4-1; clone_size: many; d_call: TRBD2; j_call: TRBJ2-1; cdr3_nt: TGCGCCAGCAGCCGAGCTACTAGCGGGTCCCACAATGAGCAGTTCTTC; cdr3_aa: CASSRATSGSHNEQFF
v_call: TRBV7-2; clone_size: once; d_call: -; j_call: TRBJ2-7; cdr3_nt: TGTGCCAGCAGCCTCAGCGGGCCGGCGGTGCAGTACTTC; cdr3_aa: CASSLSGPAVQYF
v_call: TRBV30; clone_size: -; d_call: TRBD1; j_call: TRBJ1-5; cdr3_nt: TGTGCCTGGACCAAGGGACAGAATCAGCCCCAGCATTTT; cdr3_aa: CAWTKGQNQPQHF
v_call: TRBV5-4; clone_size: few; d_call: TRBD1; j_call: TRBJ2-7; cdr3_nt: TGTGCCAGCAGCTCCCAACAGGGGGGCCACGAGCAGTACTTC; cdr3_aa: CASSSQQGGHEQYF
v_call: TRBV18; clone_size: -; d_call: TRBD1; j_call: TRBJ1-2; cdr3_nt: TGTGCCAGCTCACCACGGCAGGGGGGGAACTATGGCTACACCTTC; cdr3_aa: CASSPRQGGNYGYTF
v_call: TRBV27; clone_size: once; d_call: -; j_call: TRBJ1-2; cdr3_nt: TGTGCCAGCAGTCAGCCATCTGGCTATGGCTACACCTTC; cdr3_aa: CASSQPSGYGYTF
v_call: TRBV19; clone_size: few; d_call: TRBD1; j_call: TRBJ2-5; cdr3_nt: TGTGCCAGTAGCCCAGGGGGCTCTTTAGAGACCCAGTACTTC; cdr3_aa: CASSPGGSLETQYF
v_call: TRBV7-9; clone_size: -; d_call: -; j_call: TRBJ2-5; cdr3_nt: TGTGCCAGCAGCGACCCGGGACCCCAAGAGACCCAGTACTTC; cdr3_aa: CASSDPGPQETQYF
v_call: TRBV4-2; clone_size: -; d_call: -; j_call: TRBJ2-7; cdr3_nt: TGTGCCAGCAGCCAAGCACTAGATGCGTACGAGCAGTACTTC; cdr3_aa: CASSQALDAYEQYF
v_call: TRBV27; clone_size: -; d_call: -; j_call: TRBJ2-7; cdr3_nt: TGTGCCAGCAGTTTATTAGGCGGGTTCTCCTACGAGCAGTACTTC; cdr3_aa: CASSLLGGFSYEQYF
v_call: TRBV5-4; clone_size: -; d_call: -; j_call: TRBJ2-7; cdr3_nt: TGTGCCAGCAACAAGGAACACCCGGGGAACGAGCAGTACTTC; cdr3_aa: CASNKEHPGNEQYF
v_call: TRBV5-1; clone_size: -; d_call: TRBD1; j_call: TRBJ2-7; cdr3_nt: TGCGCCAGCAGCTTAACAGGGGCCAGCTCCTACGAGCAGTACTTC; cdr3_aa: CASSLTGASSYEQYF